This T cell receptor beta chain derives from a study of T cell responses to AZD1222 COVID-19 vaccine. Measured with immunoSEQ multiplex PCR; TCRdb has only the in-frame clones, and not every one. This sample has 95,000 to 150,000 clones, with approximately 90% found just once. CDR1 is SGHVS and CDR2 is FQNEAQ in the germline V gene. Unmatched junction bases numbered 7, after V lost 1 base and J lost 3 bases. The CDR3 extends over 17 amino acids. This clonotype was sampled from an adult in good health. Sequencing used peripheral blood, obtained on day 0 of AZD1222 vaccination. The rearrangement links TRBV7-8 to TRBJ2-1, with 9 bases that match TRBD1. The CDR3 DNA sequence: TGTGCCAGCAGCTTAGGTCATCCGGGACAGGGCTACAATGAGCAGTTCTTC. As protein: CASSLGHPGQGYNEQFF.